This T cell receptor (beta chain) originates from a study of graft-versus-host responses after intestinal transplantation. Findings and limits, study-wide: Detected in recipient marrow were GvH clones, some of which were first observed in ileum or blood. Peak levels of circulating GvH clones tracked with early post-transplant HvG declines.

TCRdb's copy holds only in-frame clones and misses some; the assay was immunoSEQ multiplex PCR. The sample holds some 11,000 clones, roughly 93% seen once. Worth noting for this clone: Antigen unknown.

The V end lost 6 bases, the J end lost 2 bases, and 9 bases lay between the germline ends. CDR1 is MNHEY, CDR2 SVGAGI, per germline. The CDR3 runs to 13 residues. This chain links TRBV6-5 with TRBJ2-3; D unresolved. This sequence originates from a human patient who received an intestinal transplant, so some T cells may come from the graft donor. Sequencing used PBMCs, obtained just under 110 days after intestinal transplant. The DNA of the CDR3 is TGTGCCAGCAGCGTAATTTACACAGATACGCAGTATTTT. It encodes CASSVIYTDTQYF.